Listed below are T cell receptor beta chains from one sample, sequenced in a study of blood T cells in healthy people across ages. TCRdb redid the calling of the 5' RACE reads with MiXCR, one entry per CDR3 protein. The data hold about 830,000 distinct CDR3 sequences, with 55% to 65% observed a single time. The material sequenced was blood. The source is a man aged 25 to 40 in good health. Each CDR3 is given without its conserved first and last residue.

TRBV7-2	TRBJ1-2	ASREGPENGCT
TRBV7-9	TRBJ2-1	AGSPMRGGYNEQF
TRBV3-1	.	ASSRRDRGHEQY
TRBV7-6	TRBJ2-1	ASSLGQEYNEQF
TRBV5-1	TRBJ2-5	AGSLGQREFQETQY
TRBV28	.	ASSSGTSGAHEQY
TRBV6-1	TRBJ2-1	ASTRDLVYNEQF
TRBV27	TRBJ1-4	ASSSRGGGEKLF
TRBV18	TRBJ1-2	ASSQDTQGDGYT
TRBV28	TRBJ2-7	ASSFIRDLIRSYEQY
TRBV28	TRBJ2-5	ASSLYPETQY
TRBV4-3	TRBJ2-3	ASSQEAGLGTY
TRBV4-1	TRBJ2-1	ASSQDLEGGNEQF
TRBV7-2	TRBJ1-2	ASSSKVGRNHGYT
TRBV3-1	TRBJ1-2	ASSQGLTGGAPGYT
TRBV6-5	TRBJ2-7	ASSYSGPDPYEQY
TRBV14	TRBJ2-5	ASSQMRQGQETQY
TRBV20-1	.	SARELSHFGVEQY
TRBV7-9	TRBJ1-2	ASSWTGPSYGYT
TRBV3-1	TRBJ2-5	ASSQGTEETQY
TRBV7-2	TRBJ2-5	ASSLEGLAGGREQY
TRBV29-1	TRBJ2-1	SVTTGSSYNEQF
TRBV25-1	TRBJ2-1	ASSDSGGPYNEQF
TRBV11-2	TRBJ2-4	ASSRRLPKNIQY
TRBV4-2	TRBJ2-5	ASRPEQY
TRBV4-3	TRBJ2-7	ASSQGVLGNEQY
TRBV5-1	TRBJ1-6	ASRSRADYNSPLH
TRBV9	TRBJ1-1	ASSVAGAHTEAF
TRBV4-2	TRBJ2-5	ASSQDSPGSQETQY
TRBV10-3	TRBJ1-5	AIRGVQNQPQH
TRBV30	TRBJ2-1	AWARDRGVDEQF
TRBV4-3	TRBJ2-3	ASSQGIESTDTQY
TRBV9	.	ASSVEGGSDIQY
TRBV9	TRBJ2-3	ASSVARDTQY
TRBV7-7	TRBJ2-1	ASSLFGDNEQF
TRBV10-3	TRBJ2-1	AIKRGDYNEQF
TRBV7-2	TRBJ2-3	ASSTRYLGQGANTQY
TRBV6-2/TRBV6-3	TRBJ2-5	ASRRDRGGQETQY
TRBV7-3	TRBJ1-1	ASSSTGNTEAF
TRBV2	.	ASSDGRGRVPSDEQY
TRBV18	TRBJ2-7	ASSPQTSGGSYEQY
TRBV4-2	TRBJ2-3	ASSQEIAGGSDTQY
TRBV5-1	TRBJ1-2	ASQSQDYGYT
TRBV9	TRBJ1-5	ASSVGGGYQPQH
TRBV6-1	TRBJ2-1	ASSVQLRTDSYNEQF
TRBV7-2	TRBJ2-1	ASSLGGGGGRNEQF
TRBV6-1	TRBJ1-1	ASSFQYTEAF
TRBV7-8	TRBJ2-7	ASSLVKLAGGTYEQY
TRBV28	TRBJ2-5	ACWGTGVQETQY
TRBV29-1	TRBJ1-2	SVKRDTYGYT
TRBV11-1	TRBJ2-1	ASSLDRAGENEQF
TRBV5-1	TRBJ2-1	ASSLEGRDLDEQF